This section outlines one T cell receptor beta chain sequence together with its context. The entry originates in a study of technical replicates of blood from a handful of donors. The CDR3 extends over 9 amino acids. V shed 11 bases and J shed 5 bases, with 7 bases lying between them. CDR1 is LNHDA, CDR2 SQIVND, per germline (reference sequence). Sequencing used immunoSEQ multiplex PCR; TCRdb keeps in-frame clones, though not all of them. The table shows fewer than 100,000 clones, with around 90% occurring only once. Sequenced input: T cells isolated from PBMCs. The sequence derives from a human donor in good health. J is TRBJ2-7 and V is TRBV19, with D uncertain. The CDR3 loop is CAYRDEQYF. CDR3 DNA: TGTGCCTATCGTGACGAGCAGTACTTC.